Shown below are 16 T cell receptor beta chains from a single sample sequenced in a study of molecular identifiers for immune sequencing clone quantification. TCRdb passed the PCR reads through MiXCR, listing each CDR3 protein once. Counted here are approximately 590,000 distinct CDR3 sequences, less than 30% occurring once; the ten biggest clones make up about 0.8%. Sequencing input: naive CD8+ T cells from blood, with Jurkat cell RNA spiked in. Subset reported: FACS-sorted CD8+CD4-CCR7+CD45RA+ naive T cells. The receptors derive from a human donor in good health. Some libraries in this study had Jurkat cell RNA spiked in.

In DNA, the CDR3 is TGTGCCAGCAGCTTGCGGACAGCCGGAGGGGAGACCCAGTACTTC. Its translation is CASSLRTAGGETQYF. J is TRBJ2-5 and V is TRBV5-8; D could derive from TRBD1 or TRBD2 (6 bases each). Germline-derived CDR1 and CDR2 are SGHTS and YDEGEE. Trimming pared 1 base from V and 5 bases from J, leaving 15 bases between. The CDR3 sequence is 15 residues long.

This clonotype was seen only once. A much larger clone lies a single base off, so this may be a read error. The rearrangement joins TRBV7-6 to TRBJ2-5, with 8 bases fitting TRBD1. Trimming removed 5 bases from V and 1 base from J; junction bases left unmatched: 6. The CDR3 is 15 residues long. CDR1 and CDR2 from the germline V gene are SGHVS and FNYEAQ. CDR3 coding DNA: TGTGCCAGCAGCCTCGGACAGGGCACCCAAGAGACCCAGTACTTC. This sequence encodes CASSLGQGTQETQYF.

This clonotype turned up a few times. The chain recombines TRBV7-9 with TRBJ1-2; D unclear. The CDR3 sequence is 14 residues long. The V gene's germline CDR1 is SEHNR and CDR2 FQNEAQ (reference sequence). Deletions cut 1 base from V and 5 bases from J, with 11 bases between. CDR3 nucleotide sequence: TGTGCCAGCAGCTTAGTAAGCGCCCTATATGGCTACACCTTC. It yields the protein CASSLVSALYGYTF.

This clonotype was seen ten or more times. The J gene is TRBJ1-2, the V gene TRBV4-3, with D uncertain. CDR1 is LGHNA, CDR2 YSLEER, per germline. With 0 bases removed from V and 2 bases from J, the gap between germline ends came to 10 bases. This CDR3 contains 15 residues. CDR3 in amino acids: CASSQDRWANYGYTF. CDR3 coding DNA: TGCGCCAGCAGCCAAGATCGTTGGGCCAACTATGGCTACACCTTC.

A few counts support this clonotype. This chain uses TRBV4-1 with TRBJ2-7, with D unclear. Germline V gene data show CDR1 as MGHRA and CDR2 as YSYEKL. The CDR3 totals 14 residues. V was cut by 3 bases and J by 2 bases, with 11 bases left in between. The CDR3 loop reads CASSQFAGPYEQYF. CDR3 nucleotides: TGCGCCAGCAGCCAGTTTGCAGGACCCTACGAGCAGTACTTC.

As regards this clonotype: Its ends do not fully match the called genes, so a read error is possible. This chain links TRBV9 with TRBJ2-7; D is perhaps TRBD1 (6 bases). This CDR3 has 14 amino acids. Germline CDR1 and CDR2: SGDLS and YYNGEE. CDR3 loop: CASSVGWGPYERYF. CDR3 DNA: TGTGCCAGCAGCGTAGGTTGGGGGCCCTACGAGCGGTACTTC.

This clonotype was counted between two and nine times. The J gene is TRBJ2-6, the V gene TRBV27; 9 bases map to TRBD1. The J segment lost 1 base and the V segment lost 5 bases, leaving 6 bases of the junction unmatched. Germline V gene data show CDR1 as MNHEY and CDR2 as SMNVEV (reference sequence). The CDR3 has 17 residues. CDR3 amino acids: CASSLTGGTSGANVLTF. In nucleotides, the CDR3 is TGTGCCAGCAGTCTGACAGGGGGTACTTCTGGGGCCAACGTCCTGACTTTC.

This clonotype was counted a few times. V gene TRBV27 combines with J gene TRBJ2-7, with TRBD2 identical over 8 bases. V lost 6 bases and J lost 2; bases outside the gene matches: 6. The CDR3 extends over 14 amino acids. Looked up from germline, CDR1 is MNHEY and CDR2 is SMNVEV (reference sequence). CDR3: CASRPGGGTYEQYF. The CDR3 nucleotides read TGTGCCAGCAGGCCCGGGGGGGGAACCTACGAGCAGTACTTC.

A note on this clonotype: This sequence may be a read error, since a much larger clone differs from it by one base. The J gene is TRBJ2-7, the V gene TRBV4-3; possible D gene TRBD1, 6 bases. The CDR3 loop spans 16 amino acids. Germline CDR1 reads LGHNA; CDR2 reads YSLEER. The DNA of the CDR3 is TGCGCCAGCAGCCAAGATTGGGGGACAAGCTCCTGCGAGCAGTACTTC. Residues: CASSQDWGTSSCEQYF.

This chain uses TRBV12-3 or TRBV12-4 with TRBJ1-1; D gene ambiguous. The germline V and J ends were trimmed by 0 bases and 6 bases, with 5 bases remaining between them. The CDR3 contains 12 residues. CDR3 DNA sequence: TGTGCCAGCAGTTTAGCCTCCCCTGAAGCTTTCTTT. Residues: CASSLASPEAFF.

About this clonotype itself: A much larger clonotype is one base distant, so this may be a read error. CDR3 coding DNA: TGTGCCACCAACAGAGCAGTTAGAGGGTTGGGGGAGACCCAGTACTTC. Encoded protein: CATNRAVRGLGETQYF. The chain recombines TRBV15 with TRBJ2-5; D is perhaps TRBD2 (5 bases). The CDR3 contains 16 residues. Germline CDR1 is LNHNV and CDR2 is YYDKDF (reference sequence).

This clonotype was found many times. V and J are TRBV24-1 and TRBJ2-2; tentative D call: TRBD2 (5 bases). The length of the CDR3 is 14 residues. The V end lost 4 bases, the J end lost 2 bases, and 7 bases lay between the germline ends. The V gene's germline CDR1 is KGHDR and CDR2 SFDVKD. The CDR3 spells CATSDRTNTGELFF. Written as DNA, the CDR3 is TGTGCCACCAGTGACCGGACTAACACCGGGGAGCTGTTTTTT.

This clonotype was detected only a few times. The genes are TRBV6-6 and TRBJ2-2, with 8 bases lining up with TRBD1. The germline CDR1 and CDR2 sequences are MNHNY and SVGAGI (reference sequence). V trimming: 2 bases; J trimming: 1 base; junction bases outside the gene matches: 15. The CDR3 runs to 20 residues. The CDR3: CASSYAPGTGPRWNTGELFF. The CDR3 DNA reads as TGTGCCAGCAGTTACGCGCCCGGGACAGGTCCTAGATGGAACACCGGGGAGCTGTTTTTT.

This clonotype was detected ten times or more. The chain combines TRBV9 with TRBJ1-5; D is possibly TRBD1 (5 bases). V lost 0 bases and J 5 bases, leaving 9 bases between the germline ends. The CDR3 contains 14 residues. Germline loops: CDR1 SGDLS, CDR2 YYNGEE. The CDR3, as DNA: TGTGCCAGCAGCGTAGGGCAGGGCTATCAGCCCCAGCATTTT. It is translated as CASSVGQGYQPQHF.

As to this clonotype: It may be a read error: a sequence one base away is much more abundant. The chain carries TRBV7-2 and TRBJ2-1; D gene uncertain. This CDR3 has 12 amino acids. The germline V gene has CDR1 SGHTA and CDR2 FQGNSA. The CDR3 DNA follows: TGTGCCAGCAGCTCTATTGTCGATGAGCGGTTCTTC. This translates into CASSSIVDERFF. The entire variable domain, with the rest obtained from reference TRBV7-2 and TRBJ2-1, is as follows: GAGVSQSPSNKVTEKGKDVELRCDPISGHTALYWYRQSLGQGLEFLIYFQGNSAPDKSGLPSDRFSAERTGGSVSTLTIQRTQQEDSAVYLCASSSIVDERFFGPGTRLTVL.

The chain uses TRBV12-3 or TRBV12-4 and TRBJ2-5; TRBD2 matches at 14 bases. CDR3 length: 17 residues. V lost 5 bases, J lost 3 bases, and 8 bases stayed unmatched. CDR3 protein: CASSLYRGLAGEETQYF. CDR3 coding DNA: TGTGCCAGCAGTCTTTATAGGGGACTAGCGGGGGAAGAGACCCAGTACTTC.